A single sample is the source of the 31 T cell receptor beta chains below, sequenced in a study of CD8+CD57+ T cells in acquired aplastic anemia. TCR beta VDJ and CDR3 profiling used genomic DNA as template. MiXCR, applied by TCRdb to the reads, yields one record per CDR3 protein. The table lists approximately 81,000 distinct CDR3 sequences, about 45% of them singletons. Sequencing input: sorted CD4+, CD8+, or CD8+CD57+ T cells (not recorded which) from PBMCs. These receptors originate from a human donor in good health, serving as a control.

This chain links TRBV13 with TRBJ1-2; tentative D call: TRBD1 (5 bases). Trimming took 0 bases from V and 6 from J, leaving 17 bases between them. The CDR3 runs 16 residues. The germline CDR1 and CDR2 sequences are PRHDT and FYEKMQ (reference sequence). The CDR3 reads CASSLGGGLGEHGYTF. The CDR3 bases are TGTGCCAGCAGCTTAGGTGGGGGACTGGGAGAGCATGGCTACACCTTC. The full variable domain, rest sourced from reference TRBV13 and TRBJ1-2, is AAGVIQSPRHLIKEKRETATLKCYPIPRHDTVYWYQQGPGQDPQFLISFYEKMQSDKGSIPDRFSAQQFSDYHSELNMSSLELGDSALYFCASSLGGGLGEHGYTFGSGTRLTVV.

This clonotype was detected once. The rearrangement uses TRBV10-3 and TRBJ1-5; no clear D gene. V was clipped by 0 bases and J by 2 bases, with 2 bases between them. Germline CDR1 ENHRY, CDR2 SYGVKD. The CDR3 has 13 residues. In DNA form, the CDR3 reads TGTGCCATCAGTGAGTCGGGCAATCAGCCCCAGCATTTT. Its translation is CAISESGNQPQHF.

J is TRBJ1-4 and V is TRBV20-1; TRBD1 agrees at 8 bases. The CDR3 sequence is 14 residues long. Germline V gene data show CDR1 as DFQATT and CDR2 as SNEGSKA (reference sequence). The chain's CDR3 is CSARGWTGNEKLFF. The CDR3 DNA follows: TGCAGCGCACGAGGGTGGACAGGGAACGAAAAACTGTTTTTT.

This clonotype was seen a few times. This sequence joins TRBV3-1 and TRBJ2-5; no reliable D call. Trimming pared 3 bases from V and 4 bases from J, leaving 12 bases between. Germline assignment: CDR1 LGHDT and CDR2 YNNKEL (reference sequence). This CDR3 contains 14 residues. The CDR3 protein is CASSHGGLGETQYF. For the CDR3, the DNA is TGTGCCAGCAGCCACGGCGGTCTAGGAGAGACCCAGTACTTC.

Notes on this clonotype: The conserved final phenylalanine or tryptophan is absent from the CDR3, which likely points to a read error. Because the CDR3's place on the DNA is in doubt, the DNA is left out and the CDR3 is given as listed by TCRdb. The chain joins TRBV7-9 to TRBJ2-7; the table calls TRBD1, which could not be checked here. The germline CDR1 and CDR2 sequences are SEHNR and FQNEAQ (reference sequence). 8 amino acids form the CDR3, both terminal residues included. CDR3 protein: CASRRAGT.

The J gene is TRBJ2-7, the V gene TRBV7-3; 9 bases are shared with TRBD1. CDR3 length: 12 residues. V lost 5 bases to trimming and J lost 6 bases; unmatched junction nucleotides: 2. Per the germline V gene, CDR1 is SGHTA and CDR2 is FQGTGA. The CDR3 protein is CASSVDRGEQYF. CDR3 coding DNA: TGTGCCAGCAGCGTGGACAGGGGCGAGCAGTACTTC.

V usage is TRBV7-8 and J usage is TRBJ2-5; 13 bases are a match to TRBD2. The CDR3 is 17 amino acids. Germline V gene sequence: CDR1 SGHVS, CDR2 FQNEAQ. V gave up 2 bases and J gave up 5 bases; unmatched junction bases: 8. The CDR3 DNA follows: TGTGCCAGCAGCTTAACACTAGCGGGGGGGCCGGGTGAGACCCAGTACTTC. It specifies CASSLTLAGGPGETQYF.

The chain couples TRBV27 to TRBJ2-4; D gene unclear. Per the germline V gene, CDR1 is MNHEY and CDR2 is SMNVEV (reference sequence). The CDR3 consists of 14 residues. V was shortened by 3 bases and J by 8 bases, with 14 bases between the two germline ends. The CDR3 DNA is TGTGCCAGCAGTTTTTCCGACGGTTCGGACATTCAGTACTTC. Residues: CASSFSDGSDIQYF.

This chain links TRBV10-2 with TRBJ1-3; D is ambiguous. Germline CDR1 reads WSHSY; CDR2 reads SAAADI. The CDR3 is 12 amino acids. Between the trimmed V and J ends, which lost 4 bases and 7 bases, there was a span of 8 bases. Written as DNA, the CDR3 is TGCGCCAGCAGTGGGGGAAGGAACACCATATATTTT. Encoded protein: CASSGGRNTIYF.

This chain joins TRBV2 and TRBJ1-5; TRBD1 agrees at 11 bases. CDR1 and CDR2 from the germline V gene are SNHLY and FYNNEI. V was clipped by 6 bases and J by 5 bases; unmatched bases: 3. The CDR3 runs 14 residues. The DNA for the CDR3 is TGTGCCAGCAGGGGGACAGGGGGTTATCAGCCCCAGCATTTT. It codes for CASRGTGGYQPQHF.

This clonotype has ten or more counts. The chain has TRBV25-1 and TRBJ2-3; the D is unclear. Germline values: CDR1 MGHDK, CDR2 SYGVNS. Trimming stripped 6 bases from V and 4 bases from J, with 11 bases between. The CDR3 loop spans 13 amino acids. The CDR3 nucleotides are TGTGCCAGCAGCGCTCGCACCCCAGATACGCAGTATTTT. It translates to CASSARTPDTQYF.

The CDR3 here is CATSPTMGEQYF. The CDR3 DNA reads as TGTGCCACCTCTCCGACCATGGGCGAGCAGTACTTC. The rearrangement joins TRBV15 to TRBJ2-7; D gene ambiguous. Germline V gene sequence: CDR1 LNHNV, CDR2 YYDKDF (reference sequence). The length of the CDR3 is 12 residues. Trimming removed 8 bases at V and 6 bases at J, with 14 bases between.

This clonotype was recorded at least ten times. V and J are TRBV20-1 and TRBJ2-1; D is perhaps TRBD1 (5 bases). This CDR3 has 12 amino acids. CDR1 and CDR2 from the germline V gene are DFQATT and SNEGSKA (reference sequence). Trimming pared 3 bases from V and 10 bases from J, leaving 13 bases between. CDR3 sequence reads: CSARVADTEQFF. The CDR3 DNA follows: TGCAGTGCTAGGGTCGCGGACACCGAGCAGTTCTTC.

The chain is built from TRBV7-2 and TRBJ2-7; the D gene could be TRBD1 or TRBD2 (6 bases each). CDR1 and CDR2 from the germline V gene are SGHTA and FQGNSA. V was clipped by 3 bases and J by 12 bases, with 18 bases between them. This CDR3 comprises 13 residues. CDR3 bases: TGTGCCAGCAGCTTTCAGGGGAGGCCCACATCGTACTTC. It translates to CASSFQGRPTSYF.

Comment on this clonotype: Germline and junction disagree at one end, which may indicate a read error. This chain links TRBV3-1 with TRBJ1-2, with D uncertain. CDR3 size: 15 residues. Germline V lookup: CDR1 LGHDT, CDR2 YNNKEL (reference sequence). The CDR3 nucleotides are TGTACCAGCAGCGCATGGGGTGGTGAAAACTATGGCTACACCTTC. The encoded protein is CTSSAWGGENYGYTF.

The genes are TRBV7-8 and TRBJ2-7; D may be TRBD1 or TRBD2 (5 bases each). The CDR3 is made up of 16 amino acids. Trimming shortened V by 4 bases and J by 1 base, and 17 bases separated the two germline ends. Per the germline V gene, CDR1 is SGHVS and CDR2 is FQNEAQ. CDR3 residues: CASSSMARDLSYEQYF. CDR3 bases: TGTGCCAGCAGCTCCATGGCCCGGGACCTTTCCTACGAGCAGTACTTC. The full variable domain, its missing parts supplied by reference TRBV7-8 and TRBJ2-7, is GAGVSQSPRYKVAKRGQDVALRCDPISGHVSLFWYQQALGQGPEFLTYFQNEAQLDKSGLPSDRFFAERPEGSVSTLKIQRTQQEDSAVYLCASSSMARDLSYEQYFGPGTRLTVT.

With respect to this clonotype: Possible read error: a much larger clone is one base away. The genes are TRBV11-3 and TRBJ1-1; no firm D call. This CDR3 is built from 12 residues. Germline CDR1 is SGHNT and CDR2 is YENEEA. V was pared by 8 bases and J by 2 bases, with 9 bases between. The CDR3 loop reads CASGRLNTEAFF. In DNA form, the CDR3 reads TGTGCCAGCGGTCGTCTTAACACTGAAGCTTTCTTT.

The sample holds many counts of this clonotype. This chain's CDR3 is CASSEREEAGELFF. CDR3 nucleotide sequence: TGTGCCAGCAGTGAAAGGGAGGAGGCCGGGGAGCTGTTTTTT. The chain has TRBV6-1 and TRBJ2-2; maybe TRBD2 (6 bases). The CDR3 runs to 14 residues. CDR1 is MNHNS and CDR2 is SASEGT in the germline V gene. Trimming cost V 2 bases and J 6 bases, with 10 bases left between them.

The rearrangement links TRBV7-6 to TRBJ2-7, with D perhaps being TRBD1 or TRBD2 (6 bases each). V shed 6 bases and J shed 3 bases, with 18 bases lying between them. CDR3 length equals 15 residues. Germline CDR1 reads SGHVS; CDR2 reads FNYEAQ. In DNA, the CDR3 is TGTGCCAGCAGTTCTCCCACAGGGAGGAGCTACGAGCAGTACTTC. Residues: CASSSPTGRSYEQYF.

The CDR3 spells CAISGRDYAGELFF. CDR3 in DNA: TGTGCCATCAGTGGCCGGGACTATGCCGGGGAGCTGTTTTTT. The chain combines TRBV10-3 with TRBJ2-2, with 7 bases fitting TRBD2. The V gene end was trimmed by 4 bases and the J gene end by 6 bases; junction bases not matched to a gene: 5. The length of the CDR3 is 14 residues. Per germline, CDR1 ENHRY and CDR2 SYGVKD.

This clonotype was counted at least ten times. The gene calls are TRBV20-1 and TRBJ2-1; TRBD2 agrees at 7 bases. Unmatched junction bases numbered 11, after V lost 3 bases and J lost 0 bases. CDR1 is DFQATT and CDR2 is SNEGSKA in the germline V gene (reference sequence). This CDR3 contains 17 residues. The CDR3 spells CSARGTSEVSSYNEQFF. The CDR3 DNA reads TGCAGTGCTAGGGGTACTAGCGAAGTTAGCTCCTACAATGAGCAGTTCTTC.

A remark on this clonotype: This may be a read error: a much more frequent sequence differs by one nucleotide. This chain joins TRBV10-3 and TRBJ1-2, with D possibly matching TRBD1 (5 bases). Germline CDR1 and CDR2: ENHRY and SYGVKD. The CDR3 covers 11 residues. Trimming shortened V by 11 bases and J by 2 bases, and 9 bases separated the two germline ends. The CDR3 bases are TGTGCCTGCAGGGCCAACTATGGCTACACCTTC. Translated, it gives CACRANYGYTF.

This chain links TRBV29-1 with TRBJ1-1, with D tentatively TRBD1 (6 bases). In germline, CDR1 is SQVTM, CDR2 ANQGSEA. Trimming shortened V by 4 bases and J by 3 bases, and 12 bases separated the two germline ends. CDR3 length: 13 amino acids. CDR3 nucleotide sequence: TGCAGCGTTGCAGGGGCGAAGGACACTGAAGCTTTCTTT. This codes for CSVAGAKDTEAFF.

This clonotype was counted a few times. CDR3 sequence: CATSDLQQTGSNEQFF. The CDR3 DNA is TGTGCCACCAGTGATTTGCAACAGACAGGGTCCAATGAGCAGTTCTTC. The chain joins TRBV24-1 to TRBJ2-1, with 7 bases fitting TRBD1. Germline V gives CDR1 KGHDR, CDR2 SFDVKD. The length of the CDR3 is 16 residues. After removal of 0 bases from V and 6 bases from J, the junction contained 7 bases not matched to a gene.

The gene calls are TRBV25-1 and TRBJ2-7; no definite D call. This CDR3 contains 13 residues. Germline CDR1 reads MGHDK; CDR2 reads SYGVNS. The germline V and J ends were trimmed by 5 bases and 2 bases, with 10 bases remaining between them. The CDR3 nucleotides are TGTGCCAGCAGTAAGACGGAAGCCTACGAGCAGTACTTC. It translates to CASSKTEAYEQYF.

The rearrangement uses TRBV29-1 and TRBJ1-2, with D unresolved. The CDR3 is 12 amino acids. CDR1 and CDR2 from the germline V gene are SQVTM and ANQGSEA. V was cut by 7 bases and J by 0 bases, with 9 bases left in between. The DNA of the CDR3 is TGCAGCGGCGGCTATTCTAACTATGGCTACACCTTC. Residues: CSGGYSNYGYTF. The whole variable domain, filled in from reference TRBV29-1 and TRBJ1-2, reads SAVISQKPSRDICQRGTSLTIQCQVDSQVTMMFWYRQQPGQSLTLIATANQGSEATYESGFVIDKFPISRPNLTFSTLTVSNMSPEDSSIYLCSGGYSNYGYTFGSGTRLTVV.

This clonotype was seen at least ten times. V gene TRBV2 combines with J gene TRBJ2-5; D unresolved. Between the trimmed V and J ends, which lost 1 base and 9 bases, there was a span of 15 bases. The CDR3 sequence is 14 residues long. From germline, CDR1 is SNHLY and CDR2 FYNNEI. The CDR3 here is CASSEGPLRAPQYF. The CDR3 nucleotides read TGTGCCAGCAGTGAAGGACCCTTACGCGCGCCCCAGTACTTC.

This rearrangement joins TRBV10-1 to TRBJ1-5, with D unresolved. This CDR3 spans 14 amino acids. V shed 3 bases and J shed 14 bases, with 20 bases lying between them. Germline CDR1 is WNHNN and CDR2 is SYGVQD (reference sequence). The CDR3, as DNA: TGCGCCAGCAGTGACGAGGGAGGAGCGTCCTACGAGCATTTT. Protein: CASSDEGGASYEHF.

The CDR3 region is CASSLALGGPLHF. CDR3 DNA sequence: TGTGCCAGCAGTTTAGCCCTAGGGGGCCCCCTCCACTTT. The chain carries TRBV27 and TRBJ1-6; 7 bases line up with TRBD1. Germline assignment: CDR1 MNHEY and CDR2 SMNVEV (reference sequence). This CDR3 is built from 13 residues. V dropped 2 bases and J dropped 13; count of bases not matched to a gene: 5.

This clonotype was detected a few times. The chain uses TRBV15 and TRBJ2-3; D remains ambiguous. The CDR3 is made up of 12 amino acids. CDR1 is LNHNV and CDR2 is YYDKDF in the germline V gene (reference sequence). Trimming cost V 1 base and J 6 bases, with 5 bases left between them. The CDR3 DNA reads TGTGCCACCAGCAGAGGTTTGGATACGCAGTATTTT. This translates into CATSRGLDTQYF.

The rearrangement uses TRBV29-1 and TRBJ2-7, with D perhaps assigned TRBD1 or TRBD2 (5 bases each). The CDR3 runs 12 residues. Germline loops: CDR1 SQVTM, CDR2 ANQGSEA. Trimming took off 7 bases at V and 3 bases at J, with 13 bases between the two ends. The CDR3 DNA sequence: TGCAGCGCCGGGGACCCAAACTACGAGCAGTACTTC. Residues: CSAGDPNYEQYF.